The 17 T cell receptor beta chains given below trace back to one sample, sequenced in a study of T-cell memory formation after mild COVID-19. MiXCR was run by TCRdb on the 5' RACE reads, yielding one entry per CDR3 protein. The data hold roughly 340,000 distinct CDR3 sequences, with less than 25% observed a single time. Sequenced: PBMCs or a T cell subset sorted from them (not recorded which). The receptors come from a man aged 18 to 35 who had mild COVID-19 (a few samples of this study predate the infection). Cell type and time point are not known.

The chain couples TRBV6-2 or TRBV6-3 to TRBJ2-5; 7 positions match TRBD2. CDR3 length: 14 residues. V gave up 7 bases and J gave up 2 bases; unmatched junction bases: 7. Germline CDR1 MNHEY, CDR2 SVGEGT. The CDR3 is CASMGGDPQETQYF. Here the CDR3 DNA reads TGTGCCAGCATGGGAGGGGACCCACAAGAGACCCAGTACTTC.

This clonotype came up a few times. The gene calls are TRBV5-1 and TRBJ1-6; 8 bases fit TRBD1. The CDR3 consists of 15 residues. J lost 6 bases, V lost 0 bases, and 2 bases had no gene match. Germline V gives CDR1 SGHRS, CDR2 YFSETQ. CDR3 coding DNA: TGCGCCAGCAGCTTGGCAGGACAGGGTAATTCACCCCTCCACTTT. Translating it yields CASSLAGQGNSPLHF.

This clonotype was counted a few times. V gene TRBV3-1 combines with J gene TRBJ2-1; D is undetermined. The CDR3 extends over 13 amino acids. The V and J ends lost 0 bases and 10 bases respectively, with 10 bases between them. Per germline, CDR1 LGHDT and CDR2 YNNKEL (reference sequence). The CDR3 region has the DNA TGTGCCAGCAGCCAAGAGAGTGGGCAGGAGCAGTTCTTC. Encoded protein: CASSQESGQEQFF.

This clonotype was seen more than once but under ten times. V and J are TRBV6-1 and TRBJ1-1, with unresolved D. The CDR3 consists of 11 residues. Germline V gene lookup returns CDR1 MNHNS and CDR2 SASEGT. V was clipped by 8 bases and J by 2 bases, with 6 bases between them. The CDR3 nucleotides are TGTGCCAGCGGGGATAACACTGAAGCTTTCTTT. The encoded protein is CASGDNTEAFF.

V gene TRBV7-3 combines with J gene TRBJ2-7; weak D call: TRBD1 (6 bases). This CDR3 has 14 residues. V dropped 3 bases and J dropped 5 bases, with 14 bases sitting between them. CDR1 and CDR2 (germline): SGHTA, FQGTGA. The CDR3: CASSLARGIHEQYF. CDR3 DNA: TGTGCCAGCAGCTTGGCCAGGGGCATCCACGAGCAGTACTTC.

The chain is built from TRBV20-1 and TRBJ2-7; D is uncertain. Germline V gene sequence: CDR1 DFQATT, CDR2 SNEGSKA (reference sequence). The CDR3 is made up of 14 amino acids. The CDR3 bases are TGCAGTGCTAGGACCGTTGGCGCCAGGTACGGGCAGTACGTC. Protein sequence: CSARTVGARYGQYV.

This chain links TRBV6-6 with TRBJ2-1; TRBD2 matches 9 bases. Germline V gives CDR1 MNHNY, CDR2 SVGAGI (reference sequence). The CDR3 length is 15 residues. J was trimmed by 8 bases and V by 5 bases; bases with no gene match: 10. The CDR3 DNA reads TGTGCCAGCAGTCGACGGACTAGCGAAGGCGATGAGCAGTTCTTC. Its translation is CASSRRTSEGDEQFF.

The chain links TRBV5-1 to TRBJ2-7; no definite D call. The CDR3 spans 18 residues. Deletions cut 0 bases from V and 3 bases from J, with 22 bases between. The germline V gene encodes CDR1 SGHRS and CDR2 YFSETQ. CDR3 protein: CASSLDVSERTIYYEQYF. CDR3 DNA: TGCGCCAGCAGCTTGGACGTGTCGGAACGAACCATTTACTACGAGCAGTACTTC. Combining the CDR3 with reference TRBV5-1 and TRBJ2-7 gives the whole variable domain KAGVTQTPRYLIKTRGQQVTLSCSPISGHRSVSWYQQTPGQGLQFLFEYFSETQRNKGNFPGRFSGRQFSNSRSEMNVSTLELGDSALYLCASSLDVSERTIYYEQYFGPGTRLTVT.

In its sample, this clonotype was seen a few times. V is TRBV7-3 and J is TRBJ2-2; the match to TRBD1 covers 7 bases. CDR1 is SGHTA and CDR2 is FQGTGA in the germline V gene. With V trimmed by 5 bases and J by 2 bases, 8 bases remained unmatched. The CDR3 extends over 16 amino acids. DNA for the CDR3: TGTGCCAGCAGCCCTCTAGGGACAGCAAACACCGGGGAGCTGTTTTTT. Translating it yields CASSPLGTANTGELFF.

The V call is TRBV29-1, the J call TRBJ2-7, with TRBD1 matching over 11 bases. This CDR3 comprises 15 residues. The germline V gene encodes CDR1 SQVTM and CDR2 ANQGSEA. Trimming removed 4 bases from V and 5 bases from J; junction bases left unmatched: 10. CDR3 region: CSVGLGQGAINEQYF. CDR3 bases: TGCAGCGTTGGACTAGGACAGGGGGCAATAAACGAGCAGTACTTC.

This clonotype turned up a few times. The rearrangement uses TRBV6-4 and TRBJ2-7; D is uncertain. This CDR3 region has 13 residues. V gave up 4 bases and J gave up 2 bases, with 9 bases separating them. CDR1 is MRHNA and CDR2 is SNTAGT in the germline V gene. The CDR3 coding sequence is TGTGCCAGCAGTGGCTCTGACGCCTACGAGCAGTACGTC. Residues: CASSGSDAYEQYV.

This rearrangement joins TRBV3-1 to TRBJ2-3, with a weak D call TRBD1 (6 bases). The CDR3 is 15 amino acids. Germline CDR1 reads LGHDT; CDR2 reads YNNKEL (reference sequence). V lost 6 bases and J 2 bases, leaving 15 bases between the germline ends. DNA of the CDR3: TGTGCCAGCAGTCAGGGGAGTTTGCTCACAGATACGCAGTATTTT. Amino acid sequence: CASSQGSLLTDTQYF.

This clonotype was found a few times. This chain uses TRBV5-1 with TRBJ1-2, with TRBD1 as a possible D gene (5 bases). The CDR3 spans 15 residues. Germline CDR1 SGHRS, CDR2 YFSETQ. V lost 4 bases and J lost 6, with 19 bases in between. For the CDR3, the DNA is TGCGCCAGCAGCCCGGGACCTAGGTCGGAAAATGGCTACACCTTC. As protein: CASSPGPRSENGYTF. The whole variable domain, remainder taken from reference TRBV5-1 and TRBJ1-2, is KAGVTQTPRYLIKTRGQQVTLSCSPISGHRSVSWYQQTPGQGLQFLFEYFSETQRNKGNFPGRFSGRQFSNSRSEMNVSTLELGDSALYLCASSPGPRSENGYTFGSGTRLTVV.

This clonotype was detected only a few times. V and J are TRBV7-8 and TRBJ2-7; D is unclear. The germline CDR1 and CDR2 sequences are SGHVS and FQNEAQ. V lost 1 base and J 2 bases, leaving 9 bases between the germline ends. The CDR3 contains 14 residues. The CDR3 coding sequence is TGTGCCAGCAGCTTAGAGGCCAGTACCTACGAGCAGTACGTC. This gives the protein CASSLEASTYEQYV.

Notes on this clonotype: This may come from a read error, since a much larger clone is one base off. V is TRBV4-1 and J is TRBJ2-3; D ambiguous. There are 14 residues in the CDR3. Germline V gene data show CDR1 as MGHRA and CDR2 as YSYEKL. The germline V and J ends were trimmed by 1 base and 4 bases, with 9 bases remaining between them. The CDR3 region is CASSQGPEADTQYF. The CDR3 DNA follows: TGCGCCAGCAGCCAAGGTCCAGAAGCAGATACGCAGTATTTT.

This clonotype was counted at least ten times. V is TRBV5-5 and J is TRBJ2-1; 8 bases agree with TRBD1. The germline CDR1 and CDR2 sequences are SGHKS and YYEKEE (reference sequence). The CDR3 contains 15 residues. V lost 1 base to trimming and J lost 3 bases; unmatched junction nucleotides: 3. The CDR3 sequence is CASSLTGGGYNEQFF. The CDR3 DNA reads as TGTGCCAGCAGCTTGACAGGGGGAGGCTACAATGAGCAGTTCTTC. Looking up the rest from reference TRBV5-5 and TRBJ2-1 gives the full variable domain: DAGVTQSPTHLIKTRGQQVTLRCSPISGHKSVSWYQQVLGQGPQFIFQYYEKEERGRGNFPDRFSARQFPNYSSELNVNALLLGDSALYLCASSLTGGGYNEQFFGPGTRLTVL.

The CDR3 region is CASSDSLGTEAFF. In DNA form, the CDR3 reads TGTGCCAGCAGTGACTCTTTGGGGACTGAAGCTTTCTTT. This chain uses TRBV6-4 with TRBJ1-1, with D hard to call. This CDR3 has 13 amino acids. V lost 0 bases to trimming and J lost 5 bases, with 7 bases between them. CDR1 and CDR2 from the germline V gene are MRHNA and SNTAGT.